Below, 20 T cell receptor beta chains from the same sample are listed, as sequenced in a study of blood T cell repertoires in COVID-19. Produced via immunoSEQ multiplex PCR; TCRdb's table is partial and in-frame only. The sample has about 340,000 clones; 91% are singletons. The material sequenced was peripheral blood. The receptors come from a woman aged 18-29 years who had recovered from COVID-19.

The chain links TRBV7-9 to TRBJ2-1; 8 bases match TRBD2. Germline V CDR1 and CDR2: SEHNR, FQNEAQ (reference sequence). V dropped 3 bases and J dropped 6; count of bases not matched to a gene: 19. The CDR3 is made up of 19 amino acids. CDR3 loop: CASSFKAPFSGNNGNEQFF. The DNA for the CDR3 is TGTGCCAGCAGCTTCAAGGCCCCTTTTAGCGGGAATAATGGCAATGAGCAGTTCTTC.

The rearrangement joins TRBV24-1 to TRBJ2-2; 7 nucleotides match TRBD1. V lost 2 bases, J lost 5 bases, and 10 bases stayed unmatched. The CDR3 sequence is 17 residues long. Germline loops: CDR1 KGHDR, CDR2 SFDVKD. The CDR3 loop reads CATSDYIDRDRTGELFF. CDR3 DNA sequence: TGTGCCACCAGTGATTATATTGACAGGGATCGAACCGGGGAGCTGTTTTTT.

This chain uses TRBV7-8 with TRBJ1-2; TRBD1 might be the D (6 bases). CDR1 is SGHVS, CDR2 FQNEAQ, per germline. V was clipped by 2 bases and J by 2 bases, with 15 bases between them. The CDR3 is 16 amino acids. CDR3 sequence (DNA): TGTGCCAGCAGCTTAACGTCGGGCAGGGGAAACTATGGCTACACCTTC. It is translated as CASSLTSGRGNYGYTF. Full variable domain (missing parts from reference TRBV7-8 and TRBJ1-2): GAGVSQSPRYKVAKRGQDVALRCDPISGHVSLFWYQQALGQGPEFLTYFQNEAQLDKSGLPSDRFFAERPEGSVSTLKIQRTQQEDSAVYLCASSLTSGRGNYGYTFGSGTRLTVV.

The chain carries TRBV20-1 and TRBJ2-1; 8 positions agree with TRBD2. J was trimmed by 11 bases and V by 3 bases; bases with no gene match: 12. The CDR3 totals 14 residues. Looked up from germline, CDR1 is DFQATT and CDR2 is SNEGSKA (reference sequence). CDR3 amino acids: CSASSLAGTSKQFF. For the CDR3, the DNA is TGCAGTGCTAGTAGCCTAGCGGGTACGAGTAAGCAGTTCTTC.

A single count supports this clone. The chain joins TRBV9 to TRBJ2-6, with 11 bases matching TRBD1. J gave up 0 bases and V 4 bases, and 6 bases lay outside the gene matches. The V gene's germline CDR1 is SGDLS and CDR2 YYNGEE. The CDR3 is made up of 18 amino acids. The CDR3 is CASSLPGTGGSGANVLTF. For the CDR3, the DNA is TGTGCCAGCAGCTTGCCCGGGACAGGGGGCTCTGGGGCCAACGTCCTGACTTTC. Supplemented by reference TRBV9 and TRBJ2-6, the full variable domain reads DSGVTQTPKHLITATGQRVTLRCSPRSGDLSVYWYQQSLDQGLQFLIQYYNGEERAKGNILERFSAQQFPDLHSELNLSSLELGDSALYFCASSLPGTGGSGANVLTFGAGSRLTVL.

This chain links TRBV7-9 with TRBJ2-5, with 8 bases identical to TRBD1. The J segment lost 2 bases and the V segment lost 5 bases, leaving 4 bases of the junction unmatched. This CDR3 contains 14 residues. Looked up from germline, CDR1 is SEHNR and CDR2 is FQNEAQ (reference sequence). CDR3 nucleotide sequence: TGTGCCAGCAGCACCCGGGACAGGCAAGAGACCCAGTACTTC. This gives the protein CASSTRDRQETQYF.

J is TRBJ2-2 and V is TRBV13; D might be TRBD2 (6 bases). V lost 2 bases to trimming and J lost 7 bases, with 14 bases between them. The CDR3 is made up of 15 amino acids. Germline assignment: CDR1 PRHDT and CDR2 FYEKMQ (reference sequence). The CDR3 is CASSLNPGAIGELFF. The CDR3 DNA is TGTGCCAGCAGCTTAAATCCGGGAGCGATCGGGGAGCTGTTTTTT.

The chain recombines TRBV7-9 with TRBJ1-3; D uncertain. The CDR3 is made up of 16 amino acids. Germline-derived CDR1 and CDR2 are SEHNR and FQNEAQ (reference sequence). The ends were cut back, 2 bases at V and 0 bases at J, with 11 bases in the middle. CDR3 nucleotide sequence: TGTGCCAGCAGCTTATTCGGGAGTATCTCTGGAAACACCATATATTTT. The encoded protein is CASSLFGSISGNTIYF.

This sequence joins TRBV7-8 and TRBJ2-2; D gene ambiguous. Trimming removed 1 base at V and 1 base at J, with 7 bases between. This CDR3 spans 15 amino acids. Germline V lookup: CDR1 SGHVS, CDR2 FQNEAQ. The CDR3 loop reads CASSLVEQNTGELFF. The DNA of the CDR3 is TGTGCCAGCAGCTTAGTCGAACAGAACACCGGGGAGCTGTTTTTT.

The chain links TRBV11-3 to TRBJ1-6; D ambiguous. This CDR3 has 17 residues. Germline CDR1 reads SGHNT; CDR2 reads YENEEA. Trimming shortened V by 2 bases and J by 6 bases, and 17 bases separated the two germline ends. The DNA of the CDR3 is TGTGCCAGCAGCTTAAACCTTAGGACTGCTACTAATTCACCCCTCCACTTT. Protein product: CASSLNLRTATNSPLHF.

Here the CDR3 DNA reads TGTGCCAGCAGCTTTGAGGGGAACACCGGGGAGCTGTTTTTT. Its translation: CASSFEGNTGELFF. This chain joins TRBV5-4 and TRBJ2-2; tentatively, D is TRBD2 (5 bases). The ends were cut back, 2 bases at V and 1 base at J, with 6 bases in the middle. This CDR3 contains 14 residues. Looked up from germline, CDR1 is SGHNT and CDR2 is YYREEE (reference sequence). The whole variable domain, filled in from reference TRBV5-4 and TRBJ2-2, reads ETGVTQSPTHLIKTRGQQVTLRCSSQSGHNTVSWYQQALGQGPQFIFQYYREEENGRGNFPPRFSGLQFPNYSSELNVNALELDDSALYLCASSFEGNTGELFFGEGSRLTVL.

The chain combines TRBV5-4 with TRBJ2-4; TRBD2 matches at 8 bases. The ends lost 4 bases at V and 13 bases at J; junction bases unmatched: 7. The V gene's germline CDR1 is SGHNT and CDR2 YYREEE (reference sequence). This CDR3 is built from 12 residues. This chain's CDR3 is CASSESGSPQYF. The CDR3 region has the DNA TGTGCCAGCAGCGAAAGCGGGAGTCCCCAGTACTTC. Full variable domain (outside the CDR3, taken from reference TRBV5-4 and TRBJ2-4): ETGVTQSPTHLIKTRGQQVTLRCSSQSGHNTVSWYQQALGQGPQFIFQYYREEENGRGNFPPRFSGLQFPNYSSELNVNALELDDSALYLCASSESGSPQYFGAGTRLSVL.

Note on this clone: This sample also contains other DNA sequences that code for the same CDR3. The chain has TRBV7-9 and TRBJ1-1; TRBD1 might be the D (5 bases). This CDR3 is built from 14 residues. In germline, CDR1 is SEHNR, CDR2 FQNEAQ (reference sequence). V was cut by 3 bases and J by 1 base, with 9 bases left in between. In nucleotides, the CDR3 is TGTGCCAGCAGCTTGCGGCAGGGGAACACTGAAGCTTTCTTT. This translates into CASSLRQGNTEAFF.

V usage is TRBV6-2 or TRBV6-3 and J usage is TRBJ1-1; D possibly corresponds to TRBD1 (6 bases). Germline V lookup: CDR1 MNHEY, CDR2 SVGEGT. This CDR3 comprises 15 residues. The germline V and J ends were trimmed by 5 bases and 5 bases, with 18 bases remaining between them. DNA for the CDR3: TGTGCCAGCAGTAGATCCCACGGGGGGCGGACTGAAGCTTTCTTT. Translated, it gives CASSRSHGGRTEAFF.

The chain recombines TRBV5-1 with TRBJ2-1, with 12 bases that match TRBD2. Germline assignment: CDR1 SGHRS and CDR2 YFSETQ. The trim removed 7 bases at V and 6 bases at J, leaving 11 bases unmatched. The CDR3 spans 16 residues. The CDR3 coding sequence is TGCGCCAGCGGCGCAAAGACTAGCGGGAGTACCAATGAGCAGTTCTTC. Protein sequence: CASGAKTSGSTNEQFF.

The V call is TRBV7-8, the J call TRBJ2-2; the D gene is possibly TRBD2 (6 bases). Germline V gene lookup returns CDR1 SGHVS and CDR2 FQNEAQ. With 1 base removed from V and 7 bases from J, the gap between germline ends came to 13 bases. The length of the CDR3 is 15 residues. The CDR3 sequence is CASSLVGSGGGELFF. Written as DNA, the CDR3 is TGTGCCAGCAGCTTAGTCGGGAGTGGTGGCGGGGAGCTGTTTTTT.

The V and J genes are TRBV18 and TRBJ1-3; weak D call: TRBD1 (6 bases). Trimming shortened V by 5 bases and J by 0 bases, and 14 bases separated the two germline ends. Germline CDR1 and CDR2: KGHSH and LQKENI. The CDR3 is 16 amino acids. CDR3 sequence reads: CASSRTEGSSGNTIYF. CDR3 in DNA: TGTGCCAGCTCAAGGACAGAAGGATCCTCTGGAAACACCATATATTTT.

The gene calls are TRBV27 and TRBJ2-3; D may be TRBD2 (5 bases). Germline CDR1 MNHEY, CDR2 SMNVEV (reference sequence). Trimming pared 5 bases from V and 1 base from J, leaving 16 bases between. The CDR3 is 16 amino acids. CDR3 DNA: TGTGCCAGCAGTCCCCGACTCCTAGCCGGCACAGATACGCAGTATTTT. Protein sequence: CASSPRLLAGTDTQYF.

The DNA for the CDR3 is TGCGCCAGCAGTGATGGTAGAGGAAACACCATATATTTT. It codes for CASSDGRGNTIYF. The V and J genes are TRBV10-2 and TRBJ1-3, with D unclear. CDR1 is WSHSY and CDR2 is SAAADI in the germline V gene. The CDR3 is made up of 13 amino acids. The V and J ends lost 3 bases and 4 bases respectively, with 7 bases between them.

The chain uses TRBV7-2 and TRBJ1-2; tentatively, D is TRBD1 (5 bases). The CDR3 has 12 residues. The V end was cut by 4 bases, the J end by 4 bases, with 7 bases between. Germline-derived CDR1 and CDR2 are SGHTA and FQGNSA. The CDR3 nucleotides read TGTGCCAGCAGCTCGCAGGGCTATGGCTACACCTTC. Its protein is CASSSQGYGYTF. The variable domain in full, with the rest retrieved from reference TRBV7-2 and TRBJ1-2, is GAGVSQSPSNKVTEKGKDVELRCDPISGHTALYWYRQSLGQGLEFLIYFQGNSAPDKSGLPSDRFSAERTGGSVSTLTIQRTQQEDSAVYLCASSSQGYGYTFGSGTRLTVV.